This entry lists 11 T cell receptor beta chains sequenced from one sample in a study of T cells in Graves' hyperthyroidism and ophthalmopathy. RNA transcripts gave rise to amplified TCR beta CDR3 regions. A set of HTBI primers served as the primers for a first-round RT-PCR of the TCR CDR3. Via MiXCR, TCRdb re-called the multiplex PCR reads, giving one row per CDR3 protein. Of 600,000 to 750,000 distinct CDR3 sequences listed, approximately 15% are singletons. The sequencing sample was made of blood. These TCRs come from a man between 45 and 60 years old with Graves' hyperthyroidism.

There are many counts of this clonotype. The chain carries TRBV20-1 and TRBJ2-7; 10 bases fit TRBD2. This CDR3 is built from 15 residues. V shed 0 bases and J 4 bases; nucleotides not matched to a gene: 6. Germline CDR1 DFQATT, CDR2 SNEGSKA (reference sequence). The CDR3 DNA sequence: TGCAGTGCTAGAGATGTCACTAGCGGGACATACGAGCAGTACTTC. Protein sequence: CSARDVTSGTYEQYF.

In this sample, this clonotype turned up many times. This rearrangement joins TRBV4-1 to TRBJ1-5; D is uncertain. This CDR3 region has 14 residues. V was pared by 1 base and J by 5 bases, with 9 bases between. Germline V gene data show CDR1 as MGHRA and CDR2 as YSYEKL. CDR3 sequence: CASSQGEGDQPQHF. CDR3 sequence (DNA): TGCGCCAGCAGCCAAGGCGAGGGAGATCAGCCCCAGCATTTT.

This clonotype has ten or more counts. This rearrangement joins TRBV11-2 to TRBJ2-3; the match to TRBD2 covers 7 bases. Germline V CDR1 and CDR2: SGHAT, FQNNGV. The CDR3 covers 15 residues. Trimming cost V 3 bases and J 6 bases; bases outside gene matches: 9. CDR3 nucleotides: TGTGCCAGCAGCTTCGAGGGAGGGCCACGGGATACGCAGTATTTT. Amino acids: CASSFEGGPRDTQYF. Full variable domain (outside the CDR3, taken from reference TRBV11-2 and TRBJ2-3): EAGVAQSPRYKIIEKRQSVAFWCNPISGHATLYWYQQILGQGPKLLIQFQNNGVVDDSQLPKDRFSAERLKGVDSTLKIQPAKLEDSAVYLCASSFEGGPRDTQYFGPGTRLTVL.

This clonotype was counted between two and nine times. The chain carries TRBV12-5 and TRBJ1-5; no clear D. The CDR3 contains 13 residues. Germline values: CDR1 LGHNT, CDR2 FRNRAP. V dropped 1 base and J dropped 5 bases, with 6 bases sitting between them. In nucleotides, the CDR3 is TGTGCTAGTGGTTTGGACTCTCATCAGCCCCAGCATTTT. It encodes CASGLDSHQPQHF. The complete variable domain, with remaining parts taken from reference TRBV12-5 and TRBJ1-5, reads DARVTQTPRHKVTEMGQEVTMRCQPILGHNTVFWYRQTMMQGLELLAYFRNRAPLDDSGMPKDRFSAEMPDATLATLKIQPSEPRDSAVYFCASGLDSHQPQHFGDGTRLSIL.

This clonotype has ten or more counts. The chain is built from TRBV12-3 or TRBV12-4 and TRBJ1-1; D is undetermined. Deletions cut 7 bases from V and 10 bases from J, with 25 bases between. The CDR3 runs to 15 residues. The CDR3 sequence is CASTTAQVGREGAFF. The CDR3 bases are TGTGCCAGCACTACCGCCCAGGTAGGGAGAGAGGGAGCTTTCTTT.

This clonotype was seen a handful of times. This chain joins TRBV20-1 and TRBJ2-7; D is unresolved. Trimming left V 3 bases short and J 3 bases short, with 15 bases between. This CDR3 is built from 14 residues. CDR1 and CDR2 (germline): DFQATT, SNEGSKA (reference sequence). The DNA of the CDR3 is TGCAGTGCTAGGGGTCCCCCTGCCGTCTACGAGCAGTACTTC. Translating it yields CSARGPPAVYEQYF.

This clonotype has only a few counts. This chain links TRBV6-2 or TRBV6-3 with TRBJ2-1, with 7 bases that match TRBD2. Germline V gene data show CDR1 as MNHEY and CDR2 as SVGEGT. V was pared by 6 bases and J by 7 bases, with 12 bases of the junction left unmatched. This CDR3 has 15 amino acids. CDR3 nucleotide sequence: TGTGCCAGCAGCCCCCTTTTTGGGGGGGGGAATGAGCAGTTCTTC. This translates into CASSPLFGGGNEQFF.

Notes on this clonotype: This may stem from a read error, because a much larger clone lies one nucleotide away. In DNA form, the CDR3 reads TGTGCCAGCAGCGAACAGGGCGGAGGGACCTACGAGCAGTACTTC. This sequence encodes CASSEQGGGTYEQYF. This rearrangement joins TRBV3-1 to TRBJ2-7, with D possibly called TRBD1 or TRBD2 (6 bases each). V lost 5 bases to trimming and J lost 2 bases, with 16 bases between them. Germline V gene data show CDR1 as LGHDT and CDR2 as YNNKEL (reference sequence). This CDR3 comprises 15 residues.

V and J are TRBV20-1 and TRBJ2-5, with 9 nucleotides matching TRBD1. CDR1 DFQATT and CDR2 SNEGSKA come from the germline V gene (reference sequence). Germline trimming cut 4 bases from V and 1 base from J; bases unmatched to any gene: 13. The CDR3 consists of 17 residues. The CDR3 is CSAKGQGIDWSQETQYF. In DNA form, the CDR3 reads TGCAGTGCTAAAGGACAGGGGATAGATTGGAGCCAAGAGACCCAGTACTTC.

The CDR3 loop reads CASSSLLLANTGELFF. The CDR3 nucleotides read TGTGCCAGCAGTTCACTGTTGTTGGCGAACACCGGGGAGCTGTTTTTT. The gene calls are TRBV6-5 and TRBJ2-2, with D unresolved. V lost 4 bases to trimming and J lost 0 bases, with 12 bases between them. CDR3 size: 16 residues. Germline lookup yields CDR1 MNHEY and CDR2 SVGAGI.

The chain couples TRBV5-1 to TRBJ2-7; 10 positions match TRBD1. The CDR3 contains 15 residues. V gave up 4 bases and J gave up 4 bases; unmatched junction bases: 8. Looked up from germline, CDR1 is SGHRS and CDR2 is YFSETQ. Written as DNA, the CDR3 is TGCGCCAGCAGCCAGGGGACAGGGGTAGCGTACGAGCAGTACTTC. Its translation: CASSQGTGVAYEQYF. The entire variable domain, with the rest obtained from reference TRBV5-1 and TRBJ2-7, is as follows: KAGVTQTPRYLIKTRGQQVTLSCSPISGHRSVSWYQQTPGQGLQFLFEYFSETQRNKGNFPGRFSGRQFSNSRSEMNVSTLELGDSALYLCASSQGTGVAYEQYFGPGTRLTVT.